This T cell receptor (beta chain) was retrieved from a study of PD-1 blockade in mismatch repair-deficient tumors. Study-wide results and limits: Rapid post-treatment expansion, then contraction, generally preceding radiologic response, marked tumor-resident clones.

V was pared by 5 bases and J by 9 bases, with 23 bases between. This CDR3 is built from 16 residues. Germline CDR1 PRHDT, CDR2 FYEKMQ (reference sequence). All patients were mismatch repair deficient, assessed by either PCR or immunohistochemistry. TCRs were sequenced from a few patients responding to pembrolizumab. To note about this clone: The target antigen is unknown.

Using immunoSEQ multiplex PCR, the repertoire was profiled, and TCRdb retains in-frame clones only, with some absent. The sample includes fewer than 60,000 clones, 70% to 85% of them seen just once. The chain has TRBV13 and TRBJ2-1, with D possibly TRBD2 on 6 matching bases. The sequenced sample was PBMCs, obtained before pembrolizumab treatment. The sequence was obtained from an adult with mismatch repair-deficient cancer. CDR3 sequence reads: CASSINLSGLTGEQFF. For the CDR3, the DNA is TGTGCCAGCAGCATAAATCTTAGCGGCTTAACAGGTGAGCAGTTCTTC.